This T cell receptor (beta chain) was identified during a study of shared clonotypes between healthy human individuals. It was CD45RO-negative cells, positively selected for CCR7, that made up naive CD8 cells, with terminally differentiated effector memory CD45RA+ cells excluded. The data were produced by immunoSEQ multiplex PCR, yet TCRdb's version contains in-frame clones alone and is incomplete. The sample carries fewer than 850,000 clones, about 97% recorded once. This CDR3 spans 15 amino acids. Germline V gene sequence: CDR1 SGHTS, CDR2 YDEGEE. The V and J ends lost 4 bases and 2 bases respectively, with 12 bases between them.

The sequence came from a young man in good health. The chain employs TRBV5-8 and TRBJ1-4; D is possibly TRBD1 (5 bases). Sequenced material: naive CD8+ T cells sorted from blood. The CDR3 region is CASSRPRETNEKLFF. The CDR3 coding sequence is TGTGCCAGCAGCCGCCCCAGGGAGACTAATGAAAAACTGTTTTTT.